Following are 3 T cell receptor beta chains from one sample sequenced in a study of cytomegalovirus exposure and HLA in healthy donors. Sequencing was performed with immunoSEQ multiplex PCR; in TCRdb, only in-frame clones are kept and a portion is missing. The data hold 60,000 to 75,000 clones, with approximately 95% observed a single time. What was sequenced was PBMCs. Every receptor here comes from a woman aged 18-29 years in good health and CMV-seropositive.

This sequence joins TRBV6-6 and TRBJ2-7; D might be TRBD2 (5 bases). Germline CDR1 is MNHNY and CDR2 is SVGAGI (reference sequence). The CDR3 runs 16 residues. Trimming took off 3 bases at V and 0 bases at J, with 15 bases between the two ends. For the CDR3, the DNA is TGTGCCAGCAGTTATATTCCCCGGGAAAGCTCCTACGAGCAGTACTTC. Encoded protein: CASSYIPRESSYEQYF.

The rearrangement links TRBV4-1 to TRBJ2-1; D possibly corresponds to TRBD2 (7 bases). CDR1 is MGHRA, CDR2 YSYEKL, per germline. This CDR3 comprises 18 residues. The germline V and J ends were trimmed by 1 base and 3 bases, with 19 bases remaining between them. The CDR3 DNA reads as TGCGCCAGCAGCCAAGGCCGGAGTCGGGGGGCCATCTACAATGAGCAGTTCTTC. This translates into CASSQGRSRGAIYNEQFF.

This clone was recorded once. The chain has TRBV27 and TRBJ2-7; TRBD1 aligns across 10 bases. J lost 9 bases, V lost 3 bases, and 20 bases had no gene match. The germline V gene has CDR1 MNHEY and CDR2 SMNVEV (reference sequence). The CDR3 totals 18 residues. The CDR3, as DNA: TGTGCCAGCAGTTTGTCCGGGACAGGGGCTCTAAACTACGATCGGCAGTACTTC. Translated, it gives CASSLSGTGALNYDRQYF.